Reported below is one T cell receptor (beta chain). Its antigen is as yet unknown. Germline V gives CDR1 MNHEY, CDR2 SVGEGT. Unmatched junction bases numbered 5, after V lost 5 bases and J lost 3 bases. This CDR3 region has 15 residues. This sample stems from a study of CD8 T cells in ankylosing spondylitis. TCR beta libraries were made by quantitative 5'-RACE with molecular barcodes. In TCRdb, the 5' RACE reads were re-called with MiXCR into one record per CDR3 protein. The sample shows about 220,000 distinct CDR3 sequences, roughly 26% of them seen only once. Study-wide findings and caveats: Reports of some motif variants in reactive arthritis synovial fluid and blood predate this one. Clones linked to disease, bearing a CD8+ phenotype, were relatively rare in peripheral blood. The study looked at matched synovial fluid samples from ankylosing spondylitis patients. Disease-linked clones were reported to be significantly enriched there.

The specimen was blood, either unsorted or a sorted T cell fraction (not recorded which). This receptor was identified in a male donor with ankylosing spondylitis or in good health (not recorded which). The rearrangement joins TRBV6-2 or TRBV6-3 to TRBJ2-1, with TRBD1 identical over 9 bases. CDR3 residues: CASSPPGQGYNEQFF. CDR3 nucleotide sequence: TGTGCCAGCAGTCCCCCGGGACAGGGCTACAATGAGCAGTTCTTC.